This TCR beta chain stems from a study of control samples from healthy donors and cancer patients. CDR3 size: 13 residues. V lost 3 bases to trimming and J lost 4 bases, with 9 bases between them. Germline CDR1 is MNHNS and CDR2 is SASEGT. Sequencing used immunoSEQ multiplex PCR; TCRdb keeps in-frame clones, though not all of them. The sample shows roughly 80,000 clones, 70% to 90% of them seen only once. This clone has more than one count but fewer than ten. The source material was blood. The receptor was derived from a woman in her forties or fifties in good health. The V and J genes are TRBV6-1 and TRBJ1-1; D not resolved. The CDR3 reads CASSDPVFTEAFF. The CDR3, as DNA: TGTGCCAGCAGTGATCCGGTGTTCACTGAAGCTTTCTTT.